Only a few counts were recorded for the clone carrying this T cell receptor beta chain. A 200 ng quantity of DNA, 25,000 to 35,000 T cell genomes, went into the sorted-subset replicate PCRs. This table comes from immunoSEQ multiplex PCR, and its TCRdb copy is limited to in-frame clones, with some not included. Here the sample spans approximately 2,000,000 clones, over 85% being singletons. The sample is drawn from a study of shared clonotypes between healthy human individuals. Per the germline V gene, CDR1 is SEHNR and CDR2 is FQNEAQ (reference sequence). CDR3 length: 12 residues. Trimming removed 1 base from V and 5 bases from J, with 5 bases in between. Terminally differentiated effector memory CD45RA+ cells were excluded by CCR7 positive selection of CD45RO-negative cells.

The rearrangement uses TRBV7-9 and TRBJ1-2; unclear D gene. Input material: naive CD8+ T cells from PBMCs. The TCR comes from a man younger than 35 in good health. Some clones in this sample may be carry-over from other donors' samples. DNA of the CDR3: TGTGCCAGCAGCTTAGGGGAATATGGCTACACCTTC. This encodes CASSLGEYGYTF.